Each of the 23 T cell receptor beta chains below was sequenced from the same sample in a study of T-cell reconstitution after alpha-beta-depleted transplantation in children. The library targeted TCRbeta and was prepared with unique molecular identifiers. TCRdb redid the calling of the PCR reads with MiXCR, one entry per CDR3 protein. Here the sample spans 600,000 to 700,000 distinct CDR3 sequences, around 16% being singletons. The source was PBMCs from the stem cell graft donor, collected from the stem cell graft. Receptors originate from a human donor who donated a stem cell graft to a child with acute myeloid leukemia.

The chain recombines TRBV12-3 or TRBV12-4 with TRBJ2-6; D unresolved. CDR3 length: 14 residues. The V and J ends lost 4 bases and 0 bases respectively, with 4 bases between them. CDR3 residues: CASSYNSGANVLTF. CDR3 bases: TGTGCCAGCAGTTATAACTCTGGGGCCAACGTCCTGACTTTC.

The genes are TRBV5-1 and TRBJ1-1, with 8 bases lining up with TRBD1. Unmatched junction bases numbered 10, after V lost 4 bases and J lost 2 bases. Germline CDR1 reads SGHRS; CDR2 reads YFSETQ. CDR3 length: 16 amino acids. DNA of the CDR3: TGCGCCAGCAGCCTAATAGGGACAGGACTTAACACTGAAGCTTTCTTT. It translates to CASSLIGTGLNTEAFF.

For this clonotype: Since a much larger clone is just one base distant, this may be a read error. The rearrangement uses TRBV5-4 and TRBJ2-7; TRBD2 might be the D (7 bases). CDR1 SGHNT and CDR2 YYREEE come from the germline V gene (reference sequence). CDR3 size: 13 residues. CDR3 sequence (DNA): TGTGCCAGCAGCTTCCCGGGGGGCTACGACCAGTACGTC. Translating it yields CASSFPGGYDQYV.

This clonotype was counted many times. CDR3 bases: TGCAGCGTTGAAAACAGGAGCTCCTACAATGAGCAGTTCTTC. This encodes CSVENRSSYNEQFF. The chain is built from TRBV29-1 and TRBJ2-1; tentative D call: TRBD1 (5 bases). This CDR3 comprises 14 residues. The V and J ends lost 2 bases and 0 bases respectively, with 8 bases between them. The germline V gene has CDR1 SQVTM and CDR2 ANQGSEA.

J is TRBJ2-3 and V is TRBV7-2; D perhaps matches TRBD1 (6 bases). The CDR3 runs to 15 residues. From germline, CDR1 is SGHTA and CDR2 FQGNSA. V dropped 5 bases and J dropped 2 bases, with 14 bases sitting between them. Here the CDR3 DNA reads TGTGCCAGCAGCGTCTTCAGGGGCCCCACAGATACGCAGTATTTT. It yields the protein CASSVFRGPTDTQYF.

The V gene is TRBV4-2, the J gene TRBJ2-1; D possibly matches TRBD1 or TRBD2 (6 bases each). This CDR3 is 18 amino acids long. Germline assignment: CDR1 LGHNA and CDR2 YNFKEQ. The V end lost 0 bases, the J end lost 4 bases, and 19 bases lay between the germline ends. The CDR3 region is CASSQDWGDWTEYNEQFF. The CDR3 nucleotides read TGTGCCAGCAGCCAAGATTGGGGGGACTGGACAGAATACAATGAGCAGTTCTTC.

This clonotype was detected only a few times. This sequence joins TRBV7-2 and TRBJ1-5; perhaps TRBD1 as D (5 bases). The CDR3 consists of 14 residues. V dropped 2 bases and J dropped 6 bases, with 11 bases sitting between them. CDR1 SGHTA and CDR2 FQGNSA come from the germline V gene. The CDR3 sequence is CASSLTRGLQPQHF. DNA of the CDR3: TGTGCCAGCAGCTTAACTAGGGGACTTCAGCCCCAGCATTTT.

V gene TRBV6-1 combines with J gene TRBJ1-1; D uncertain. There are 14 residues in the CDR3. Trimming pared 7 bases from V and 7 bases from J, leaving 19 bases between. Looked up from germline, CDR1 is MNHNS and CDR2 is SASEGT. The CDR3 reads CASTLTKVSGEAFF. CDR3 in DNA: TGTGCCAGCACCTTAACGAAAGTTTCGGGTGAAGCTTTCTTT.

V gene TRBV20-1 combines with J gene TRBJ1-5; 7 bases are shared with TRBD1. J gave up 5 bases and V 6 bases, and 13 bases lay outside the gene matches. Germline CDR1 reads DFQATT; CDR2 reads SNEGSKA (reference sequence). CDR3 length equals 15 residues. The CDR3 here is CSARSEAGGYQPQHF. For the CDR3, the DNA is TGCAGTGCCAGATCCGAGGCAGGGGGGTATCAGCCCCAGCATTTT.

This clonotype has more than one count but fewer than ten. The rearrangement uses TRBV6-1 and TRBJ1-6; D perhaps matches TRBD1 (6 bases). The CDR3 is 15 amino acids. Germline CDR1 is MNHNS and CDR2 is SASEGT. The V and J ends lost 3 bases and 5 bases respectively, with 11 bases between them. The CDR3 here is CASSEDRVDNSPLHF. DNA for the CDR3: TGTGCCAGCAGTGAGGACAGAGTAGATAATTCACCCCTCCACTTT.

The genes are TRBV13 and TRBJ1-1; D remains ambiguous. Germline loops: CDR1 PRHDT, CDR2 FYEKMQ (reference sequence). CDR3 size: 12 residues. Trimming cost V 4 bases and J 7 bases, with 10 bases left between them. In DNA, the CDR3 is TGTGCCAGCAGCTCCCCCTTGGGTGAAGCTTTCTTT. Translation gives CASSSPLGEAFF.

The chain recombines TRBV28 with TRBJ1-2, with TRBD1 matching 7 bases. V shed 6 bases, J shed 4 bases, and the junction held 8 bases outside the gene matches. Germline CDR1 MDHEN, CDR2 SYDVKM. This CDR3 has 14 residues. In nucleotides, the CDR3 is TGTGCCAGCAGGCCACCCCGGGACAGCTATGGCTACACCTTC. This codes for CASRPPRDSYGYTF.

This clonotype was seen ten or more times. The chain carries TRBV29-1 and TRBJ2-1; maybe TRBD1 (6 bases). Germline V gene lookup returns CDR1 SQVTM and CDR2 ANQGSEA. The CDR3 spans 11 residues. With 5 bases removed from V and 7 bases from J, the gap between germline ends came to 9 bases. The chain's CDR3 is CSVSQGNEQFF. CDR3 DNA sequence: TGCAGCGTTTCCCAGGGGAATGAGCAGTTCTTC.

This sequence joins TRBV4-3 and TRBJ2-7, with 12 bases fitting TRBD2. Per germline, CDR1 LGHNA and CDR2 YSLEER. There are 16 residues in the CDR3. Trimming removed 1 base from V and 3 bases from J; junction bases left unmatched: 4. The CDR3, as DNA: TGCGCCAGCAGCCAAGGACTAGCGGGGGCGAACTACGAGCAGTACTTC. It specifies CASSQGLAGANYEQYF.

This clonotype was counted at least ten times. The chain recombines TRBV7-3 with TRBJ2-2; the D is unclear. Trimming took 5 bases from V and 3 from J, leaving 13 bases between them. The germline gives CDR1 SGHTA, CDR2 FQGTGA. This CDR3 spans 15 amino acids. The CDR3 is CASSRTAQDTGELFF. CDR3 bases: TGTGCCAGCAGCCGGACCGCTCAGGACACCGGGGAGCTGTTTTTT.

This clonotype was counted between two and nine times. CDR3: CASSYPGRWTEAFF. The CDR3 DNA reads as TGTGCCAGCAGTTATCCCGGAAGATGGACTGAAGCTTTCTTT. The genes are TRBV12-3 or TRBV12-4 and TRBJ1-1, with no clear D. The CDR3 length is 14 residues. Trimming removed 4 bases from V and 5 bases from J, with 14 bases in between.

Only a few counts were recorded for this clonotype. The chain couples TRBV20-1 to TRBJ2-5; the match to TRBD2 covers 10 bases. This CDR3 has 16 residues. V dropped 3 bases and J dropped 4; count of bases not matched to a gene: 11. Germline V gene lookup returns CDR1 DFQATT and CDR2 SNEGSKA (reference sequence). The CDR3 region is CSASQGLAGVGETQYF. In DNA form, the CDR3 reads TGCAGTGCTAGCCAAGGGCTAGCGGGGGTGGGAGAGACCCAGTACTTC.

This clonotype turned up a few times. The CDR3 spells CASSVAEVYNEQFF. The DNA of the CDR3 is TGTGCCAGCAGCGTAGCAGAGGTCTACAATGAGCAGTTCTTC. This chain joins TRBV9 and TRBJ2-1; the D is unclear. V was pared by 0 bases and J by 3 bases, with 7 bases between. CDR3 size: 14 residues. Germline V CDR1 and CDR2: SGDLS, YYNGEE.

This chain uses TRBV29-1 with TRBJ2-2; TRBD1 aligns across 8 bases. Germline-derived CDR1 and CDR2 are SQVTM and ANQGSEA. V shed 3 bases and J 6 bases; nucleotides not matched to a gene: 18. This CDR3 comprises 18 residues. The CDR3 is CSVEGLTGGGGLSGELFF. For the CDR3, the DNA is TGCAGCGTTGAGGGCCTCACAGGGGGTGGAGGGTTATCCGGGGAGCTGTTTTTT.

This clonotype was seen more than once but under ten times. The chain is built from TRBV7-2 and TRBJ2-5, with 8 bases matching TRBD1. J gave up 4 bases and V 7 bases, and 8 bases lay outside the gene matches. The CDR3 contains 14 residues. Germline-derived CDR1 and CDR2 are SGHTA and FQGNSA. The CDR3 protein is CASNNGQGGETQYF. DNA for the CDR3: TGTGCCAGCAACAACGGACAGGGTGGAGAGACCCAGTACTTC.

This clonotype has a handful of counts. The chain employs TRBV2 and TRBJ1-2, with no clear D. Germline values: CDR1 SNHLY, CDR2 FYNNEI. Trimming removed 6 bases from V and 0 bases from J, with 14 bases in between. The CDR3 is 15 residues long. CDR3 sequence reads: CASRALQEANYGYTF. CDR3 nucleotides: TGTGCCAGCAGAGCCCTCCAGGAAGCTAACTATGGCTACACCTTC. The full variable domain, its missing parts supplied by reference TRBV2 and TRBJ1-2, is EPEVTQTPSHQVTQMGQEVILRCVPISNHLYFYWYRQILGQKVEFLVSFYNNEISEKSEIFDDQFSVERPDGSNFTLKIRSTKLEDSAMYFCASRALQEANYGYTFGSGTRLTVV.

In this sample, this clonotype turned up many times. V and J are TRBV7-2 and TRBJ2-7; a possible D gene is TRBD2 (5 bases). CDR1 SGHTA and CDR2 FQGNSA come from the germline V gene. V was shortened by 3 bases and J by 2 bases, with 8 bases between the two germline ends. This CDR3 has 13 amino acids. The CDR3 region is CASSFGLTYEQYF. Written as DNA, the CDR3 is TGTGCCAGCAGCTTCGGACTTACCTACGAGCAGTACTTC.

At least ten counts were recorded for this clonotype. J is TRBJ2-1 and V is TRBV6-1; 10 nucleotides match TRBD1. CDR1 and CDR2 from the germline V gene are MNHNS and SASEGT. With 5 bases clipped from V and 9 bases from J, the junction kept 10 bases outside the gene matches. The CDR3 covers 15 residues. The CDR3 DNA follows: TGTGCCAGCAGTAAAGACAGGGGGCGAAGATCTGAGCAGTTCTTC. Translating it yields CASSKDRGRRSEQFF.